The rows below give T cell receptor beta chains drawn from one sample of a study of shared clonotypes between healthy human individuals. Using immunoSEQ multiplex PCR, the repertoire was profiled, and TCRdb retains in-frame clones only, with some absent. The table shows approximately 640,000 clones, with about 90% occurring only once. Input material: memory CD8+ T cells from PBMCs. The receptors were sampled from a man younger than 35 in good health. Some clones in this sample may be carry-over from other donors' samples. Both conserved end residues are part of each CDR3.

v_call	j_call	cdr3_length	cdr3_aa
TRBV27	TRBJ2-5	15	CASSSHSGAGETQYF
TRBV11-2	TRBJ1-5	16	CASSSKGDSSNQPQHF
TRBV28	TRBJ2-3	15	CASSNREESTDTQYF
TRBV5-1	TRBJ1-1	14	CASSFYRVNSGAFF
TRBV7-2	TRBJ2-7	15	CASSPADGLAGEQYF
TRBV27	TRBJ2-1	17	CASRQGLADLVPNEQFF
TRBV9	TRBJ2-2	17	CASRSDSGRADTGELFF
TRBV6-4	TRBJ1-1	14	CASSPDRGSREAFF
TRBV7-9	TRBJ1-6	15	CASSAPEGRVPPLHF
TRBV28	TRBJ1-1	14	CASSVQGAGTEAFF
TRBV11-2	TRBJ1-2	13	CASSPEGGWGYTF
TRBV25-1	TRBJ1-2	14	CASSGPFKEDGYTF
TRBV28	TRBJ2-7	16	CASSPQRQGLYYEQYF
TRBV27	TRBJ2-7	15	CASSLSAGGSGEQYF
TRBV7-6	TRBJ2-3	16	CASSRLAGYGTDTQYF
TRBV7-6	TRBJ1-5	14	CASSLDAGNQPQHF
TRBV7-9	TRBJ2-3	16	CASSFLGVAGADTQYF
TRBV19	TRBJ1-2	14	CASTPDRVGDGYTF
TRBV14	TRBJ1-1	12	CASSHGNTEAFF
TRBV28	TRBJ1-2	15	CASSEPGQGAVGYTF
TRBV19	TRBJ2-7	14	CASSTDTTGYEQYF
TRBV19	TRBJ1-5	18	CASSITNRGLESNQPQHF